The next 7 T cell receptor beta chains were all read from a single sample in a study of technical replicates of blood from several donors. Assay used: immunoSEQ multiplex PCR; TCRdb lists only in-frame clones, some missing. The table has some 60,000 clones, roughly nine tenths seen once. Sample: PBMCs. Source of these receptors: a human donor in good health. Some clones in this sample may be carry-over from other donors' samples.

The chain links TRBV7-3 to TRBJ2-1; 7 bases agree with TRBD2. The V gene's germline CDR1 is SGHTA and CDR2 FQGTGA. The CDR3 is made up of 14 amino acids. The V gene end was trimmed by 5 bases and the J gene end by 2 bases; junction bases not matched to a gene: 3. The CDR3 coding sequence is TGTGCCAGCAGCCCCGGACTAGCCTACAATGAGCAGTTCTTC. It specifies CASSPGLAYNEQFF.

This clone was detected only once. The chain employs TRBV29-1 and TRBJ2-7; possible D gene TRBD2, 7 bases. CDR1 and CDR2 from the germline V gene are SQVTM and ANQGSEA. V was cut by 0 bases and J by 0 bases, with 15 bases left in between. This CDR3 region has 16 residues. The CDR3 region is CSVEDWGGAGSYEQYF. CDR3 sequence (DNA): TGCAGCGTTGAAGATTGGGGGGGGGCGGGCTCCTACGAGCAGTACTTC.

The rearrangement links TRBV7-9 to TRBJ2-7; 9 positions match TRBD2. The J segment lost 0 bases and the V segment lost 1 base, leaving 4 bases of the junction unmatched. Germline V gene sequence: CDR1 SEHNR, CDR2 FQNEAQ (reference sequence). CDR3 size: 16 residues. The chain's CDR3 is CASSLDSGGFSYEQYF. CDR3 nucleotides: TGTGCCAGCAGCTTAGACAGCGGGGGGTTCTCCTACGAGCAGTACTTC.

The V gene is TRBV18, the J gene TRBJ1-2, with 7 bases fitting TRBD1. This CDR3 is built from 13 residues. Germline CDR1 is KGHSH and CDR2 is LQKENI. Trimming cost V 6 bases and J 5 bases; bases outside gene matches: 6. CDR3 in DNA: TGTGCCAGCTCCACACAGGGGCAGTATGGCTACACCTTC. Translation: CASSTQGQYGYTF. Based on the CDR3 plus reference TRBV18 and TRBJ1-2, the full variable domain is NAGVMQNPRHLVRRRGQEARLRCSPMKGHSHVYWYRQLPEEGLKFMVYLQKENIIDESGMPKERFSAEFPKEGPSILRIQQVVRGDSAAYFCASSTQGQYGYTFGSGTRLTVV.

This chain joins TRBV5-4 and TRBJ1-4; 8 nucleotides match TRBD1. CDR1 is SGHNT, CDR2 YYREEE, per germline (reference sequence). After removal of 4 bases from V and 8 bases from J, the junction contained 4 bases not matched to a gene. The CDR3 consists of 13 residues. The CDR3 nucleotides read TGTGCCAGCAGCAGCCAGGGGGCGGAAAAACTGTTTTTT. Its translation is CASSSQGAEKLFF.

This clone was counted a few times. The rearrangement uses TRBV4-1 and TRBJ2-5; 7 bases map to TRBD1. This CDR3 region has 15 residues. V was pared by 2 bases and J by 4 bases, with 7 bases of the junction left unmatched. Germline lookup yields CDR1 MGHRA and CDR2 YSYEKL. The DNA for the CDR3 is TGCGCCAGCAGCCAAACAACAGGGGCGCCAGAGACCCAGTACTTC. Its protein is CASSQTTGAPETQYF.

The chain carries TRBV5-1 and TRBJ2-4; weak D call: TRBD1 (7 bases). This CDR3 spans 16 amino acids. The germline V gene encodes CDR1 SGHRS and CDR2 YFSETQ. Trimming left V 0 bases short and J 8 bases short, with 18 bases between. This CDR3 is CASSLEARGRGDIQYF. DNA of the CDR3: TGCGCCAGCAGCTTGGAGGCTCGGGGCAGGGGGGACATTCAGTACTTC.